This T cell receptor beta chain was recorded in a study of blood T cell repertoires in COVID-19. As for the study in general: The United States, Italy and Spain provided the acute and convalescent COVID-19 samples.

This clone appeared a few times. The CDR3 contains 15 residues. V trimming: 7 bases; J trimming: 1 base; junction bases outside the gene matches: 9. CDR1 is MDHEN, CDR2 SYDVKM, per germline. Per the original data handling: Amplified reference gene primers provided the basis for estimating nucleated cell counts. Clones were sequenced by immunoSEQ multiplex PCR, and TCRdb holds only the in-frame ones, with some missing. V and J calls plus clone size are reproduced from that table; the DNA served to infer D and trimming. The table shows fewer than 200,000 clones, with about 74% occurring only once. The chain recombines TRBV28 with TRBJ2-5, with TRBD1 matching over 7 bases. Specimen: peripheral blood. The origin of this receptor is a woman older than 75 with acute or convalescent COVID-19. CDR3 DNA sequence: TGTGCCAGCACCCAAACGACAGGGACCCAAGAGACCCAGTACTTC. It is translated as CASTQTTGTQETQYF.